The present T cell receptor beta chain was sequenced within a study of cytomegalovirus exposure and HLA in healthy donors (dated by TCRdb to about 2017). With regard to the full study: In an earlier analysis of approximately 500 of the donors, 250 to 350 Gb of sequence data and 100 million or so unique TCR beta sequences from about 179 million T cells were reported. An early release that covered about 600 HLA-typed donors contained approximately 300 gigabases of sequencing data and some 87 million unique TCR sequences. Of the 398 genotyped donors, 65% to 90% were placed in the genetic ancestry cluster associated with self-reported Caucasian donors. The study aimed to test whether signatures of past pathogen exposure could be identified by cataloging public T cell receptors. The study used immunosequencing to profile the T cell repertoires of hundreds of subjects and linked those repertoires to cytomegalovirus serostatus. Besides the first cohort of about 730 subjects, a separate validation cohort made up of about 120 different subjects was used. High-throughput TCR immunosequencing, statistical association of individual TCRs with disease status, and machine learning were combined to predict cytomegalovirus infection status. In a later analysis, previously published TCR beta repertoires from about 640 donors were re-analyzed and high-resolution HLA genotyping was added so that TCR occurrence patterns could be studied. Rather than drawing on any new phenotypic data, the later analysis identified candidate immune exposures from TCR beta sequences and the way those sequences occurred across donors. To decide whether each TCR beta V gene segment behaved as functional or pseudogenic, an earlier analysis of some 570 of the donors relied on high-throughput TCR beta sequencing. Donor age, sex, ethnicity and CMV serostatus were compiled together with the repertoire data. A later genetic analysis used genome-wide SNP genotypes for about 60% of the roughly 700 donors, treating that subset as a discovery cohort. Every discovery cohort repertoire had been produced on one sequencing platform. Class I and class II HLA loci were covered by the typing at four-digit resolution. The number of donors typed differed by locus, with roughly 620-630 for A, B, C, DRB1 and DQB1, 522 for DQA1, 600 to 610 for DPA1, and about 450 for DPB1. Because of strong linkage in the cohort, roughly five DR-DQ haplotypes were treated as single units for association and clustering. On average, around 200,000 unique TCR beta nucleotide sequences were sequenced per donor among more than 350 genotyped donors of the cohort, with roughly 18% of those sequences being non-productive. General findings and caveats noted by the study authors: This cohort had only TCR beta chains sequenced, and the lack of alpha or paired-chain data limited which features could be detected. Correlated functional status among segregating V segments might be attributable to linkage disequilibrium, but an unknown experimental factor could not be ruled out. Some IMGT-functional V segments, including TRBV6-2 and TRBV6-3, could not be distinguished by the 87-base-pair reads and were therefore excluded. A cluster of highly shared sequence variants was judged likely to be a technical artifact of the sequencing pipeline. A further reported finding was that TCR beta sequences accurately predicted the HLA-A and HLA-B alleles for most subjects in the first cohort. Cytomegalovirus status was reported to be diagnosed by the classifier with high specificity and sensitivity in both the original and validation cohorts. The study gave a list of some 150 TCR beta chains associated with cytomegalovirus. In a later genetic analysis, a missense DCLRE1C variant was associated with V-gene and J-gene trimming of TCR beta chains, and the association was replicated in an independent cohort. According to a later genetic analysis, donors in an Asian-associated ancestry cluster had fewer N-insertions in productive TCRs than the roughly 670-donor mean. Because counts were too low, roughly 16 rarely observed V segments, including chromosome 9 orphons, were left out of the earlier analysis of 587 of the donors. Because HLA typing was unavailable for some donors at each locus, only the typed subset was used in association tests. The presence/absence analyses assumed that sequencing depth was roughly uniform across donors, and that assumption may not be true. Across donors, most TCR sequences were observed very rarely, whereas some public TCRs were present in many individuals. A later analysis associated 15,000 to 20,000 TCR beta sequences with specific HLA alleles at a false discovery rate of 0.05. A later analysis found that most CMV-associated TCR beta chains appeared HLA-restricted, with HLA associations seemingly driven largely by CMV exposure. In a later analysis, HLA-associated TCR beta chains were found to be more clonally expanded and to have lower generation probabilities than equally common non-associated chains. The only immune exposure information available for the cohort was CMV serostatus. The authors suggested that the approach could potentially be extended to other disease states and immunological phenotypes. Broadly in line with IMGT annotations, most TCR beta V segments showed up in productive rearrangements about 87% or about 30% of the time in an earlier analysis of around 600 of the donors. A later analysis reported that several top co-occurrence clusters appeared linked to parvovirus B19, influenza, CMV and Epstein-Barr virus. In a later analysis, the rate of TCR association differed among HLA loci, with DRB1 alleles having the most associated TCRs and HLA-C alleles having the fewest. When HLA alleles, especially DR and DQ, strongly co-occurred, attributing TCR associations to individual alleles was difficult. A few of the identified cytomegalovirus-associated TCR beta chains were confirmed in vitro to be specific for cytomegalovirus antigens.

There are 18 amino acids in the CDR3, from cysteine to phenylalanine inclusive. Only the CDR3 region is kept as DNA, spanning 54 bases read in frame from base 1. From a lookup of the germline V gene, CDR1 and CDR2 are SGHRS and YFSETQ. The cohort was made up of about 670 healthy bone marrow donors. Cohort members were all nominally healthy when sampled, although unrecorded immune exposures were likely present. The donor was CMV seropositive and belonged to the group of 250 to 300 seropositive cohort members. Each donor provided a peripheral blood sample, and peripheral blood mononuclear cells were used for TCR beta sequencing. Genomic DNA was extracted from the blood cell samples with the Qiagen DNeasy Blood Extraction Kit. In this sample, this clone turned up once. Its antigen is still unknown. The junction does not match germline at one end; this may be a read error. Receptor libraries were prepared by the immunoSEQ multiplex PCR assay. For the multiplex PCR, a mixture combining 60 forward primers for TCR Vbeta segments and 13 reverse primers for TCR Jbeta segments was used. The CDR3 region of rearranged TCR beta genes was amplified from genomic DNA by a multiplex PCR assay. The Illumina HiSeq System was used to sequence the amplified TCR beta libraries as 87-base-pair reads. The paper's processing steps were these. Across the 600 to 700 repertoires, a later analysis counted 80 million or so unique TCR beta chains, some 11 million of which were shared by at least two donors. A nearest-neighbor algorithm error-corrected the raw reads and collapsed the reads into unique sequences, merging closely related sequences to remove PCR and sequencing errors. To assign V, D and J gene segments, CDR3 sequences were aligned to IMGT reference sequences. For a sequence to be retained, a match of at least six nucleotides was required to both a V gene segment and a J gene segment. A rearrangement was called productive if the CDR3 had no stop codons and remained in frame with V and J, and every other rearrangement was called non-productive. CDR3 was defined according to IMGT convention as the region running from the second conserved V-encoded cysteine to the conserved J-encoded phenylalanine. The earlier analysis of some 540 of the donors excluded any sequence lacking an unambiguous match to a single V gene segment. In an earlier analysis of 450 to 750 of the donors, a V segment was called functional when productive rearrangements were above 56.7%, and segregating when the standard deviation between donors exceeded 5%. A statistical classification framework was built to diagnose cytomegalovirus status from the catalog of TCR beta chain sequences. In a later analysis, V and J genes were assigned by comparing TCR nucleotide sequences against IMGT/GENE-DB human TR gene sequences. The TCRdist pipeline was used in a later analysis to assign CDR3 sequences and most-parsimonious VDJ recombination scenarios. In a later analysis, each TCR beta chain was defined by its CDR3 amino acid sequence together with its V-gene family, and reads lacking a unique V-gene family were excluded. In a later analysis, approximately 640 highly shared, low-generation-probability nucleotide sequences were removed to address suspected cross-contamination and a sequencing artifact. In a later analysis, a clonal expansion index was calculated for each public chain from normalized within-repertoire ranks of inferred template counts. In a later analysis, generation probabilities were computed with a VDJ recombination model fitted to out-of-frame rearrangements, and the resulting probabilities were checked against IGoR. In a later analysis, TCR-TCR, TCR-HLA and TCR-CMV co-occurrence was scored with hypergeometric tests, and a repertoire-size bias correction was applied to TCR pairs. In a later analysis, false discovery rates were estimated by permuting HLA or CMV assignments 20 times. In a later analysis, co-occurring TCRs were grouped using DBSCAN, and TCRdist sequence similarity was added for clustering within HLA-allele-positive subsets. Repertoires with fewer than 30,000 or more than 120,000 public chains were left out of co-occurrence clustering, as were four to six repertoires with anomalous nucleotide sharing. In its TCRdb copy, this immuneACCESS table keeps in-frame sequences only and misses some clones. Where compared with another copy, unresolved V genes explain less than half of these, and the others have no known cause. The DNA gave D and trimming, while V, J and clone size come from that table. Here the sample has approximately 200,000 clones; about four fifths occur a single time. The ten biggest clones cover about 6% of the sample.

This receptor was obtained from a woman aged 30 to 39 in good health and CMV-seropositive. This chain is built from TRBV5-1 and TRBJ2-5; 8 of the junction bases match TRBD2. The sample was PBMCs. The sequence in DNA is TGCGTCAGCAGCTCTGGAGTAGCGGGGAGGGGGGGACAAGAGACCCAGTACTTC. Its amino acids are CVSSSGVAGRGGQETQYF.